This note documents a single T cell receptor (beta chain) sequence. No antigen is known for it. The table came from immunoSEQ multiplex PCR; TCRdb's copy has only in-frame clones and leaves some out. The data hold some 100,000 clones, with more than 75% observed a single time. Germline lookup yields CDR1 MNHEY and CDR2 SVGEGT. Unmatched junction bases numbered 8, after V lost 2 bases and J lost 6 bases. The CDR3 is 16 residues long. The source of the sample is a study of T cell responses to AZD1222 COVID-19 vaccine. Study observations and caveats: No repertoire was sampled before or during the peak T cell response, only after it. Per reports, nearly half of all spike-specific TCRs target regions that are unmutated in variants.

The sequencing used peripheral blood, collected on day 0 of MenACWY control vaccination. This chain joins TRBV6-2 or TRBV6-3 and TRBJ2-3; 10 bases map to TRBD2. This TCR came from an adult in good health. CDR3 nucleotides: TGTGCCAGCAGTTACCTTGCTAGCGGGGGCCTGGATACGCAGTATTTT. Translated, it gives CASSYLASGGLDTQYF.